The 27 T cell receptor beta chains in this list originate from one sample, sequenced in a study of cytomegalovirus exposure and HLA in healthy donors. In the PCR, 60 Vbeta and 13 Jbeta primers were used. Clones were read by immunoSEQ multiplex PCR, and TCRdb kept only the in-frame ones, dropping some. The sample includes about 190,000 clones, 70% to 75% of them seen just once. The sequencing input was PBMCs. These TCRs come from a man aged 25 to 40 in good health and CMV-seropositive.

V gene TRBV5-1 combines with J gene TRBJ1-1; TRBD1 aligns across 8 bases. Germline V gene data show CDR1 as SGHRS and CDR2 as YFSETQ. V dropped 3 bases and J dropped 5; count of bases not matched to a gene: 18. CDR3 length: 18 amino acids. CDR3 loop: CASSWTGSGDMGSTEAFF. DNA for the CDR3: TGCGCCAGCAGCTGGACAGGGAGCGGAGATATGGGATCGACTGAAGCTTTCTTT.

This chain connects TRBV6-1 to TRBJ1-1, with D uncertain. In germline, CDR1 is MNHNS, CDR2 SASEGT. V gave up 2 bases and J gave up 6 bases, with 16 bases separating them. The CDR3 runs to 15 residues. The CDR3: CASSENSPDIAEAFF. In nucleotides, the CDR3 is TGTGCCAGCAGTGAAAACTCGCCCGACATCGCTGAAGCTTTCTTT.

The CDR3 loop is CASSPRDRVDEQYF. In DNA, the CDR3 is TGTGCCAGCAGCCCCCGGGACAGGGTAGACGAGCAGTACTTC. V gene TRBV9 combines with J gene TRBJ2-7, with TRBD1 matching over 9 bases. The germline gives CDR1 SGDLS, CDR2 YYNGEE. The CDR3 contains 14 residues. Losses at the gene ends were 4 bases for V and 5 bases for J; bases not matched to a gene: 7.

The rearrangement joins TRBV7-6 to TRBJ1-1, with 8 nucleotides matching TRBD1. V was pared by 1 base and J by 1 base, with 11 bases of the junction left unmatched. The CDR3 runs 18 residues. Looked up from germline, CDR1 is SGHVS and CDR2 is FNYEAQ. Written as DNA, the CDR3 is TGTGCCAGCAGCTTAGTTCCTTCTTCAGGGGGCCAGAACACTGAAGCTTTCTTT. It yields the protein CASSLVPSSGGQNTEAFF.

The CDR3 DNA sequence: TGCGCCAGCAGCCACCCCTCCCCGGGGGGCTATGGCTACACCTTC. Its translation: CASSHPSPGGYGYTF. This chain connects TRBV4-1 to TRBJ1-2; D perhaps matches TRBD1 (5 bases). The germline V and J ends were trimmed by 3 bases and 4 bases, with 15 bases remaining between them. The V gene's germline CDR1 is MGHRA and CDR2 YSYEKL. This CDR3 is 15 amino acids long.

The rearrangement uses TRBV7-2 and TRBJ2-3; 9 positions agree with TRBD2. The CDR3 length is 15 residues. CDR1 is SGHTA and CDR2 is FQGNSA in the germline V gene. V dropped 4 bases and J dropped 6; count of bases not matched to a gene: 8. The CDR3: CASSSQRGAGDTQYF. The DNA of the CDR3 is TGTGCCAGCAGCTCCCAGCGGGGGGCGGGGGATACGCAGTATTTT.

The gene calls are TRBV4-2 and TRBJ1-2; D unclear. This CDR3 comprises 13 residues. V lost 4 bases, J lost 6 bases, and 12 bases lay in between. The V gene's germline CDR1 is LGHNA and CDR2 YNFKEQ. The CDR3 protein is CASSPKRTDGYTF. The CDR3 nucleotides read TGTGCCAGCAGCCCGAAGCGGACGGATGGCTACACCTTC.

The CDR3 is CASSSGQGGNIQYF. Written as DNA, the CDR3 is TGTGCCAGCAGTTCGGGACAGGGAGGGAACATTCAGTACTTC. The J gene is TRBJ2-4, the V gene TRBV28, with 9 bases matching TRBD1. Losses at the gene ends were 4 bases for V and 7 bases for J; bases not matched to a gene: 5. Germline loops: CDR1 MDHEN, CDR2 SYDVKM. The CDR3 loop spans 14 amino acids. The entire variable domain, with the rest obtained from reference TRBV28 and TRBJ2-4, is as follows: DVKVTQSSRYLVKRTGEKVFLECVQDMDHENMFWYRQDPGLGLRLIYFSYDVKMKEKGDIPEGYSVSREKKERFSLILESASTNQTSMYLCASSSGQGGNIQYFGAGTRLSVL.

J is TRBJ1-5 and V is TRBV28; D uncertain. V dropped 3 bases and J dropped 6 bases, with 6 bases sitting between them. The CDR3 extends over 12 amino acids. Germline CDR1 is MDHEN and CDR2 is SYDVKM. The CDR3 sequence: CASSFSGQPQHF. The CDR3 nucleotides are TGTGCCAGCAGTTTCAGCGGTCAGCCCCAGCATTTT.

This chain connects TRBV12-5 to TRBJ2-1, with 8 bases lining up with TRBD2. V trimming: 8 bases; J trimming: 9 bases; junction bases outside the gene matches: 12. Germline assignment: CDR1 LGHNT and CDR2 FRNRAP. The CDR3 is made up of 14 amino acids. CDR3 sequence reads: CASQGAGVSIEQFF. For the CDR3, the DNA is TGTGCTAGTCAGGGAGCGGGAGTTAGTATTGAGCAGTTCTTC.

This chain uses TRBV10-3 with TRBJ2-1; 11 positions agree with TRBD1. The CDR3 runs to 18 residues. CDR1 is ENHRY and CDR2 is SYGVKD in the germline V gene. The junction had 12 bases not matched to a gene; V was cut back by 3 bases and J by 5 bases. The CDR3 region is CAISDSYTGTGGNNEQFF. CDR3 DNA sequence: TGTGCCATCAGTGATTCATATACCGGGACAGGGGGGAACAATGAGCAGTTCTTC.

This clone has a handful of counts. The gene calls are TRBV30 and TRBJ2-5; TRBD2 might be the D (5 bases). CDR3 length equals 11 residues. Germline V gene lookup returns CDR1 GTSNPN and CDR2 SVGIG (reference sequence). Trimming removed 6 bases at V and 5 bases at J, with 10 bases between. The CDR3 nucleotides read TGTGCCTGCCGGTCGGGGGAGACCCAGTACTTC. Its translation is CACRSGETQYF.

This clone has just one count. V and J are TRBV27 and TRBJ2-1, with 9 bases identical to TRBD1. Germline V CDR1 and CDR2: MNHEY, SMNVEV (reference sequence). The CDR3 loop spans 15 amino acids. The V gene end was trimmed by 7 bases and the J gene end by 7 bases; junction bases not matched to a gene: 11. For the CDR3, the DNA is TGTGCCAGCACTTTGTCGACAGGGGGTTTTAATGAGCAGTTCTTC. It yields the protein CASTLSTGGFNEQFF.

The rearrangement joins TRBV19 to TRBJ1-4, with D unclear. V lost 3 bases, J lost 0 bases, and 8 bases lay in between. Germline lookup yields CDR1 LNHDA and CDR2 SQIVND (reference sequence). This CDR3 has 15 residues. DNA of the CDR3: TGTGCCAGTAGTATGAGAGAAGCAACTAATGAAAAACTGTTTTTT. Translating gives CASSMREATNEKLFF.

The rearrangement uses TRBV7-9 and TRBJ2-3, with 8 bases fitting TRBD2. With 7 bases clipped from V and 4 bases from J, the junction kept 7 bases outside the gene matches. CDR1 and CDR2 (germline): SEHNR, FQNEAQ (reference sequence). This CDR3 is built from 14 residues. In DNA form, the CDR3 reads TGTGCCAGCACCCGGGGGGGGTCCGCAGATACGCAGTATTTT. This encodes CASTRGGSADTQYF.

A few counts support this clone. The CDR3 bases are TGTGCCAGCAGGAAGGACAACCAAGAGACCCAGTACTTC. Its protein product is CASRKDNQETQYF. V and J are TRBV7-3 and TRBJ2-5; D might be TRBD1 (5 bases). V was shortened by 6 bases and J by 0 bases, with 8 bases between the two germline ends. The germline V gene encodes CDR1 SGHTA and CDR2 FQGTGA. This CDR3 spans 13 amino acids.

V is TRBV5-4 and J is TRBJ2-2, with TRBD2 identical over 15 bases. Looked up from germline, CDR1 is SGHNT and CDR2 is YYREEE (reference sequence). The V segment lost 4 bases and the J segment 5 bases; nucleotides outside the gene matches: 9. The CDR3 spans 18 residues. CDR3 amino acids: CASSGGTSGGPGTGELFF. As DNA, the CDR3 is TGTGCCAGCAGCGGCGGGACTAGCGGGGGGCCGGGGACCGGGGAGCTGTTTTTT.

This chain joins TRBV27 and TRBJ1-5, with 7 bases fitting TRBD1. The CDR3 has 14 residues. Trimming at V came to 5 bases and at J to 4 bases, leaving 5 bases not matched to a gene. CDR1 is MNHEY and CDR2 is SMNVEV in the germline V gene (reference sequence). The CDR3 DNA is TGTGCCAGCAGTGGGGGGACAGCAAATCAGCCCCAGCATTTT. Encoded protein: CASSGGTANQPQHF.

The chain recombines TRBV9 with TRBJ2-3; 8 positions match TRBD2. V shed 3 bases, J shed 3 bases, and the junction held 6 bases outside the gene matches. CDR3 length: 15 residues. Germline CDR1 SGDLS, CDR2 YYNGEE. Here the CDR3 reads CASSASSGATDTQYF. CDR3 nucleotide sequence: TGTGCCAGCAGCGCCAGTAGCGGGGCAACAGATACGCAGTATTTT.

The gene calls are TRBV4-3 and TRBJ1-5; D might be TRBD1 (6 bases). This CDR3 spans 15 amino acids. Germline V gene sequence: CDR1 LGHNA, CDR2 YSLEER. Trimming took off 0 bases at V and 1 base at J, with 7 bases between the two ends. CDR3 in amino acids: CASSQDQGSNQPQHF. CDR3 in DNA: TGCGCCAGCAGCCAAGACCAGGGGAGCAATCAGCCCCAGCATTTT.

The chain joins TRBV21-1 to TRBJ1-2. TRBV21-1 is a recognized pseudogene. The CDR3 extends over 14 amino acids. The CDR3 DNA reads TGTGCCAGCAGCTCAAGGGGGGGGTACTATGGCTACACCTTC. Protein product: CASSSRGGYYGYTF.

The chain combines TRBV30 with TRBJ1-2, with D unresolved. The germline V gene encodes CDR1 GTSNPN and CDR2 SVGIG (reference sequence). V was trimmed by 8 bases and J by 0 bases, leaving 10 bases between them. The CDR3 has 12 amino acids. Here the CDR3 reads CALSTANYGYTF. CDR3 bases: TGTGCCCTTTCAACAGCTAACTATGGCTACACCTTC.

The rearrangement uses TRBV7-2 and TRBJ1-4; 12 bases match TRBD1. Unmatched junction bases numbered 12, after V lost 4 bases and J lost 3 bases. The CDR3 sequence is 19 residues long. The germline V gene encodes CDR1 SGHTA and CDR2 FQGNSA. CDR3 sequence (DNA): TGTGCCAGCAGCTACGTGGGCGGGACAGGGGGCGCGCCTAATGAAAAACTGTTTTTT. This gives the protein CASSYVGGTGGAPNEKLFF.

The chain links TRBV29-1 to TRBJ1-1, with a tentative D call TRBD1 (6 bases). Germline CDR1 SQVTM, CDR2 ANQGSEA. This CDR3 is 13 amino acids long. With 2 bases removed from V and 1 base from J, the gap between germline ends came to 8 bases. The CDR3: CSVEMGQNTEAFF. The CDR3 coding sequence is TGCAGCGTTGAAATGGGACAGAACACTGAAGCTTTCTTT.

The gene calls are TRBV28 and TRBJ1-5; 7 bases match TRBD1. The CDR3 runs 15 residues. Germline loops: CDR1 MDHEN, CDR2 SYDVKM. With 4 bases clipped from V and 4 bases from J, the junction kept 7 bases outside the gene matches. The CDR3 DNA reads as TGTGCCAGCAGTTCGACAGGGCCTACTAATCAGCCCCAGCATTTT. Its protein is CASSSTGPTNQPQHF.

CDR3 amino acids: CSVGGGPTSGGLSSYEQYF. The CDR3, as DNA: TGCAGCGTTGGTGGGGGTCCGACTAGCGGGGGTCTAAGCTCCTACGAGCAGTACTTC. The chain employs TRBV29-1 and TRBJ2-7; 12 bases match TRBD2. Trimming took 4 bases from V and 0 from J; bases not matched to a gene: 16. This CDR3 comprises 19 residues. Looked up from germline, CDR1 is SQVTM and CDR2 is ANQGSEA.

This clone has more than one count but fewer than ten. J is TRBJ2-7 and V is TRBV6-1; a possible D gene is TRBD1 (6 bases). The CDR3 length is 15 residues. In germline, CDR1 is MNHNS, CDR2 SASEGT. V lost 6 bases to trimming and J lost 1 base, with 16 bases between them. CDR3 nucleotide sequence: TGTGCCAGCAGCCCGGGGTCGGACAGTTCCTACGAGCAGTACTTC. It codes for CASSPGSDSSYEQYF.